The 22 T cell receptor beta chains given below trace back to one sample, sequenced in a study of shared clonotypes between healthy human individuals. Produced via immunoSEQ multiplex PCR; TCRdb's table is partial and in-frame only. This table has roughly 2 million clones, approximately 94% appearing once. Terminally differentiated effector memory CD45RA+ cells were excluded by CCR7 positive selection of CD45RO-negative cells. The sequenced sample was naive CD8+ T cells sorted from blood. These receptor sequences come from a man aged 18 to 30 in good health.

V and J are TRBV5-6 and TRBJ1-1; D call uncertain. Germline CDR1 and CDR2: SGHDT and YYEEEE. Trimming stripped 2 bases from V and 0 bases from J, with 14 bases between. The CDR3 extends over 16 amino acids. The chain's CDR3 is CASSFSYRPMNTEAFF. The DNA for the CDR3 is TGTGCCAGCAGCTTCTCATACCGACCCATGAACACTGAAGCTTTCTTT.

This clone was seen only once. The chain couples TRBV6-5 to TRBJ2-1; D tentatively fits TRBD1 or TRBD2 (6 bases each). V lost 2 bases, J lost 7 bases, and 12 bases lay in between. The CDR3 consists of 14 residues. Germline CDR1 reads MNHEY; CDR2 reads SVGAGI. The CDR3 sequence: CASSYNIGGNEQFF. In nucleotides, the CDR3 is TGTGCCAGCAGTTACAACATAGGGGGGAATGAGCAGTTCTTC.

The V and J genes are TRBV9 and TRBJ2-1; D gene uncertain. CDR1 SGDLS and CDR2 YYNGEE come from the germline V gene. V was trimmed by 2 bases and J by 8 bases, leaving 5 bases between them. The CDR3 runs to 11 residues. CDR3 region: CASSVEHEQFF. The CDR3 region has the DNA TGTGCCAGCAGCGTGGAACATGAGCAGTTCTTC.

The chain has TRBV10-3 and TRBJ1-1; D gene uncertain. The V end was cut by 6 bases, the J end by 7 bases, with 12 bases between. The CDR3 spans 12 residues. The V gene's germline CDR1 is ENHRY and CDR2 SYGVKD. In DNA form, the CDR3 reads TGTGCCATCAGCGAACAAGCATATGAAGCTTTCTTT. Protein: CAISEQAYEAFF.

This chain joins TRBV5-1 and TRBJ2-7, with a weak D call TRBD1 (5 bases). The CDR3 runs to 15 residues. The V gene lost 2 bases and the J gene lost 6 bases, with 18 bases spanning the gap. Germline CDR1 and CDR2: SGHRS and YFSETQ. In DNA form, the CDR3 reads TGCGCCAGCAGCTTCACAGGACCGGGCAATCCCGAGCAGTACTTC. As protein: CASSFTGPGNPEQYF.

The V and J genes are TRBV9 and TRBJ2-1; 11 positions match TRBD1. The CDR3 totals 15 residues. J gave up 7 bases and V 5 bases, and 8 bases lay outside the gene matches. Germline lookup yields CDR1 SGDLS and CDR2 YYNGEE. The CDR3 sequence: CASSYRGDRGNEQFF. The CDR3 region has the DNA TGTGCCAGCAGTTACCGTGGGGACAGGGGGAATGAGCAGTTCTTC. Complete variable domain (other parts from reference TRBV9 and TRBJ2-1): DSGVTQTPKHLITATGQRVTLRCSPRSGDLSVYWYQQSLDQGLQFLIQYYNGEERAKGNILERFSAQQFPDLHSELNLSSLELGDSALYFCASSYRGDRGNEQFFGPGTRLTVL.

The CDR3 nucleotides read TGCGCCAGCAGCTTGGAGGCAGGGGTTCCGGGGGAGACCCAGTACTTC. Its translation is CASSLEAGVPGETQYF. V is TRBV5-1 and J is TRBJ2-5, with D perhaps TRBD1 (6 bases). Germline assignment: CDR1 SGHRS and CDR2 YFSETQ. V shed 0 bases and J shed 5 bases, with 17 bases lying between them. This CDR3 has 16 residues.

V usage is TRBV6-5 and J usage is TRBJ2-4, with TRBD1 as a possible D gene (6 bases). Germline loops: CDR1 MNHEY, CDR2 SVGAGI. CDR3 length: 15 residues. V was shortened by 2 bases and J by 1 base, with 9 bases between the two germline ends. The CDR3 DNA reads TGTGCCAGCAGTTACGGGGGCAGGGCCAAAAACATTCAGTACTTC. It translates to CASSYGGRAKNIQYF.

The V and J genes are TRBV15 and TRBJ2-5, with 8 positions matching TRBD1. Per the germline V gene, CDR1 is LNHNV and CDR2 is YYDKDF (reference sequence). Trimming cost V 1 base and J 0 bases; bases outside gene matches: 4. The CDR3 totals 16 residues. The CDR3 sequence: CATSRVSRGHQETQYF. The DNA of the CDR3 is TGTGCCACCAGCAGAGTGAGCAGGGGGCACCAAGAGACCCAGTACTTC. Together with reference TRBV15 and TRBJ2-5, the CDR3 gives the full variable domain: DAMVIQNPRYQVTQFGKPVTLSCSQTLNHNVMYWYQQKSSQAPKLLFHYYDKDFNNEADTPDNFQSRRPNTSFCFLDIRSPGLGDTAMYLCATSRVSRGHQETQYFGPGTRLLVL.

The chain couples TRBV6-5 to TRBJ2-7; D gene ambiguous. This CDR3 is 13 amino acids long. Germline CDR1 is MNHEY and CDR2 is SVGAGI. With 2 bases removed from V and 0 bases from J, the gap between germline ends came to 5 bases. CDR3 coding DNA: TGTGCCAGCAGTTACCAGGTCTCCTACGAGCAGTACTTC. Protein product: CASSYQVSYEQYF.

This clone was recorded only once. The chain's CDR3 is CASSAGITLEEKLFF. The CDR3 nucleotides are TGTGCCAGCAGCGCCGGGATTACTTTGGAGGAAAAACTGTTTTTT. This chain joins TRBV7-9 and TRBJ1-4; D call uncertain. Deletions cut 5 bases from V and 8 bases from J, with 18 bases between. Germline V gives CDR1 SEHNR, CDR2 FQNEAQ (reference sequence). The length of the CDR3 is 15 residues. Together with reference TRBV7-9 and TRBJ1-4, the CDR3 gives the full variable domain: DTGVSQNPRHKITKRGQNVTFRCDPISEHNRLYWYRQTLGQGPEFLTYFQNEAQLEKSRLLSDRFSAERPKGSFSTLEIQRTEQGDSAMYLCASSAGITLEEKLFFGSGTQLSVL.

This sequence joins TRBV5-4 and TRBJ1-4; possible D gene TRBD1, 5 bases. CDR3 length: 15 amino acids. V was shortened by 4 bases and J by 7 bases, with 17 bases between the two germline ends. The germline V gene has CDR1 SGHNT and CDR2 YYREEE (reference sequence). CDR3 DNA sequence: TGTGCCAGCAGCAGAGACAGAGAGGAGGGTGAAAAACTGTTTTTT. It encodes CASSRDREEGEKLFF.

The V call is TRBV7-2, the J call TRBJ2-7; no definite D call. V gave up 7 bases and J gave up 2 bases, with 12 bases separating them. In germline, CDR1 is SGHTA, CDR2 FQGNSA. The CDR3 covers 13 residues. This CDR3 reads CASTPGPAYEQYF. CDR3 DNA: TGTGCCAGCACCCCCGGACCCGCCTACGAGCAGTACTTC. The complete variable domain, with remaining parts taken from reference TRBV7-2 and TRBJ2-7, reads GAGVSQSPSNKVTEKGKDVELRCDPISGHTALYWYRQSLGQGLEFLIYFQGNSAPDKSGLPSDRFSAERTGGSVSTLTIQRTQQEDSAVYLCASTPGPAYEQYFGPGTRLTVT.

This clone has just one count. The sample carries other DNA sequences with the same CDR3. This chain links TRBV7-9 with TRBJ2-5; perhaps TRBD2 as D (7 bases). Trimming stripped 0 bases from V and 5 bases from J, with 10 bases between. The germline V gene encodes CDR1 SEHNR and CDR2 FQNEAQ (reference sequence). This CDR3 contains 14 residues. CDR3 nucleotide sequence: TGTGCCAGCAGCTTAGCGGGGGGGCTTGAGACCCAGTACTTC. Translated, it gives CASSLAGGLETQYF.

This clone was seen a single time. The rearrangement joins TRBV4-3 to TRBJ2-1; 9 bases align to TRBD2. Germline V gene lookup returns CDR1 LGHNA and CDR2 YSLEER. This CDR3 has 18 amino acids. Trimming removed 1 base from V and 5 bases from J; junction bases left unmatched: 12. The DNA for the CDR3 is TGCGCCAGCAGCCAAGGGTCCCTAGCGGGACCGAAAAACAATGAGCAGTTCTTC. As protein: CASSQGSLAGPKNNEQFF.

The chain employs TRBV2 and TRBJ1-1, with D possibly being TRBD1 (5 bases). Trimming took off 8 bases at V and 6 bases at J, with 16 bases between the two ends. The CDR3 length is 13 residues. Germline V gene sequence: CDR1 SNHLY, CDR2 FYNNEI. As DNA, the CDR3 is TGTGCCAGCCGAGGTACGGAGACAGCTGAAGCTTTCTTT. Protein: CASRGTETAEAFF.

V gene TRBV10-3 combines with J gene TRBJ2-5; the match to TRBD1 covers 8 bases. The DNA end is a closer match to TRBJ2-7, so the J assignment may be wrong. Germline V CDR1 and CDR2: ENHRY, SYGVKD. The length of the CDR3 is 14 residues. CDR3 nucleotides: TGTGCCATCAGTGATCGTCAGGGGGCTGACGAGCAGTACTTC. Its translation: CAISDRQGADEQYF.

The CDR3 protein is CASSPPSGRLESTDTQYF. CDR3 coding DNA: TGTGCCAGCAGCCCACCCTCGGGGCGACTGGAGAGCACAGATACGCAGTATTTT. V is TRBV7-9 and J is TRBJ2-3; D tentatively fits TRBD1 or TRBD2 (5 bases each). The germline V and J ends were trimmed by 5 bases and 0 bases, with 21 bases remaining between them. The CDR3 spans 18 residues. Germline V CDR1 and CDR2: SEHNR, FQNEAQ (reference sequence).

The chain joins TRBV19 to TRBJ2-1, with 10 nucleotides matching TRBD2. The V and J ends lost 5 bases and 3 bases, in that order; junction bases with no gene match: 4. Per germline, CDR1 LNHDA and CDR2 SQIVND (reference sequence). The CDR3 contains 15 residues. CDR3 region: CASSPPSGSYNEQFF. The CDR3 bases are TGTGCCAGTAGTCCGCCTAGCGGGAGCTACAATGAGCAGTTCTTC.

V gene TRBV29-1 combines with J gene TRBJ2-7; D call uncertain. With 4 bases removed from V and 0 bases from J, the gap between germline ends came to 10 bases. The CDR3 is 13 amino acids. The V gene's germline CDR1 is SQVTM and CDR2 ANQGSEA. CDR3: CSVVRLSSYEQYF. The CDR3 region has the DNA TGCAGCGTTGTTAGGCTATCCTCCTACGAGCAGTACTTC.

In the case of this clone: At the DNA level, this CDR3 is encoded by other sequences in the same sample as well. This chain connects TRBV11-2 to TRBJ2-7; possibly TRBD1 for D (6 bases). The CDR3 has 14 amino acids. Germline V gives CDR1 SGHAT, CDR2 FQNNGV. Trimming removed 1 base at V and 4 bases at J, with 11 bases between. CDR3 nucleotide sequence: TGTGCCAGCAGCTTAGCTTTGGGGGCTTACGAGCAGTACTTC. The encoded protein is CASSLALGAYEQYF.

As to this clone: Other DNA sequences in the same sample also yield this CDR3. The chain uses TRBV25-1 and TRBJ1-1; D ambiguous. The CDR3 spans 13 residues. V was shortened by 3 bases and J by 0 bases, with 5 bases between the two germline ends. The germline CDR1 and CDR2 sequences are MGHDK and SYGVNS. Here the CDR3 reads CASSEGLNTEAFF. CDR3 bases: TGTGCCAGCAGTGAGGGATTGAACACTGAAGCTTTCTTT.